Described below is a single TCR beta chain sequence and its context. Antigen unknown. TCRdb re-analysed the reads in MiXCR, keeping a single row per CDR3 protein. There are some 300,000 distinct CDR3 sequences in the sample; about a sixth occur only once, and more than 10% lies in the top ten. Germline lookup yields CDR1 SNHLY and CDR2 FYNNEI. The V end lost 3 bases, the J end lost 3 bases, and 21 bases lay between the germline ends. This CDR3 spans 17 amino acids. These data belong to a study of T cell repertoires in cytomegalovirus infection. Overall study: CMV infection and matching HLA type were both indicated by public TCR beta signatures. The study's findings and limits: In two of eight donors, the top clonotype was HLA-C-restricted CMV-specific. Cumulative public TCR beta family frequency identified carriers of CMV plus the relevant HLA.

Material for sequencing was PBMCs. This TCR was recovered from a human donor in good health (CMV status not recorded). Some clones in this sample may be carry-over from other donors' samples. V and J are TRBV2 and TRBJ2-7; D perhaps matches TRBD2 (5 bases). The chain's CDR3 is CASSEIDGEILHYEQYF. CDR3 in DNA: TGTGCCAGCAGTGAGATAGACGGGGAAATTCTTCACTACGAGCAGTACTTC.